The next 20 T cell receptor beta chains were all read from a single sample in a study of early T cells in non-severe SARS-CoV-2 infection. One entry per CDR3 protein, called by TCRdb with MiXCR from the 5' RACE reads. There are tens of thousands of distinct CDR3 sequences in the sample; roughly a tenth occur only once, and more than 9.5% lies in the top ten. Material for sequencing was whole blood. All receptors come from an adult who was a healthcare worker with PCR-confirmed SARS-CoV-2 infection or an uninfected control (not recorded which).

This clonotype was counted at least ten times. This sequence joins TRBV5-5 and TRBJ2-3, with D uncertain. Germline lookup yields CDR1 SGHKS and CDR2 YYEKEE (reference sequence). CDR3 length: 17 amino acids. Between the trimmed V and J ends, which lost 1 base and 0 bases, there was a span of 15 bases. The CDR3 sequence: CASSLISSRRSTDTQYF. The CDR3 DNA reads TGTGCCAGCAGCTTGATTTCTTCGCGGCGTAGCACAGATACGCAGTATTTT.

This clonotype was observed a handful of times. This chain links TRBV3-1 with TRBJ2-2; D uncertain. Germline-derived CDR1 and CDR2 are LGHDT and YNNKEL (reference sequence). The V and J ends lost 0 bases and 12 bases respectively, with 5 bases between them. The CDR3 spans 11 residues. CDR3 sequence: CASSQDNQLFF. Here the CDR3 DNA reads TGTGCCAGCAGCCAAGATAACCAGCTGTTTTTT.

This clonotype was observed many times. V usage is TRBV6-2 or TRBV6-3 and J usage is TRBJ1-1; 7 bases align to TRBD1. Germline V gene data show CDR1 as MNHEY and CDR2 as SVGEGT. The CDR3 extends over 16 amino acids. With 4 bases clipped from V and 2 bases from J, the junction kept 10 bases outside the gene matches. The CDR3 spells CASSSQGNGKNTEAFF. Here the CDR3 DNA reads TGTGCCAGCAGTTCACAGGGGAACGGGAAAAACACTGAAGCTTTCTTT.

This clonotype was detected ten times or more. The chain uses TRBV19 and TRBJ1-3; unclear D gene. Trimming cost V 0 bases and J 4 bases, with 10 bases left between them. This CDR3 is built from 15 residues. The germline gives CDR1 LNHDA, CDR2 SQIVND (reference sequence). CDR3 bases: TGTGCCAGTAGTATAGATCACGGACTCGGAAACACCATATATTTT. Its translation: CASSIDHGLGNTIYF. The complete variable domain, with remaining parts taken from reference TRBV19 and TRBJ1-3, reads DGGITQSPKYLFRKEGQNVTLSCEQNLNHDAMYWYRQDPGQGLRLIYYSQIVNDFQKGDIAEGYSVSREKKESFPLTVTSAQKNPTAFYLCASSIDHGLGNTIYFGEGSWLTVV.

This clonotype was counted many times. The CDR3 sequence: CASSLETRAETQYF. The CDR3 nucleotides are TGTGCCAGCAGCTTGGAGACTAGGGCTGAGACCCAGTACTTC. The chain carries TRBV2 and TRBJ2-5, with a weak D call TRBD2 (6 bases). Germline CDR1 and CDR2: SNHLY and FYNNEI. The V end was cut by 6 bases, the J end by 5 bases, with 16 bases between. This CDR3 has 14 residues. The complete variable domain, with remaining parts taken from reference TRBV2 and TRBJ2-5, reads EPEVTQTPSHQVTQMGQEVILRCVPISNHLYFYWYRQILGQKVEFLVSFYNNEISEKSEIFDDQFSVERPDGSNFTLKIRSTKLEDSAMYFCASSLETRAETQYFGPGTRLLVL.

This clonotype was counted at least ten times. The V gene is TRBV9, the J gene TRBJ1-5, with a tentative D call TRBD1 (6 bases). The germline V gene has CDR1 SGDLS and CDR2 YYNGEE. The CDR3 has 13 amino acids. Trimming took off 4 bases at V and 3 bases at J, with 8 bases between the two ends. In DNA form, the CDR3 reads TGTGCCAGCAGCTCAGGGGACAATCAGCCCCAGCATTTT. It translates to CASSSGDNQPQHF.

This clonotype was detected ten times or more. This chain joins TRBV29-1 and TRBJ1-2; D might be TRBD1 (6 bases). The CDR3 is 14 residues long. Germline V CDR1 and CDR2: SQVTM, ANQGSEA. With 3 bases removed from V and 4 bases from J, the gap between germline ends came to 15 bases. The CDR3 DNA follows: TGCAGCGTTGACTCGGACAGATACCTCTATGGCTACACCTTC. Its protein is CSVDSDRYLYGYTF.

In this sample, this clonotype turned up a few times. As DNA, the CDR3 is TGCGCCAGCAGCTTGGTGGAAGATACGCAGTATTTT. It specifies CASSLVEDTQYF. The chain couples TRBV5-1 to TRBJ2-3; D gene uncertain. The germline V gene has CDR1 SGHRS and CDR2 YFSETQ. The CDR3 is 12 residues long. V dropped 0 bases and J dropped 5 bases, with 4 bases sitting between them. The entire variable domain, with the rest obtained from reference TRBV5-1 and TRBJ2-3, is as follows: KAGVTQTPRYLIKTRGQQVTLSCSPISGHRSVSWYQQTPGQGLQFLFEYFSETQRNKGNFPGRFSGRQFSNSRSEMNVSTLELGDSALYLCASSLVEDTQYFGPGTRLTVL.

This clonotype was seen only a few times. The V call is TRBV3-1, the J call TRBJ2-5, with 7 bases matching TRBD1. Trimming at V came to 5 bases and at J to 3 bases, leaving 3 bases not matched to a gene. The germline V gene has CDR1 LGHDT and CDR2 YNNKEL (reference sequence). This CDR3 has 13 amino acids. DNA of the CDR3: TGTGCCAGCAGCACTGGACAGGAAGAGACCCAGTACTTC. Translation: CASSTGQEETQYF.

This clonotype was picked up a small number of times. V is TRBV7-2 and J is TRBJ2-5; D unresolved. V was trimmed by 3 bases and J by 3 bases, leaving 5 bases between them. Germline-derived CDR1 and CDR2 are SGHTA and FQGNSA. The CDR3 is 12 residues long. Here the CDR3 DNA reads TGTGCCAGCAGCTTTTCCAAAGAGACCCAGTACTTC. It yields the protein CASSFSKETQYF.

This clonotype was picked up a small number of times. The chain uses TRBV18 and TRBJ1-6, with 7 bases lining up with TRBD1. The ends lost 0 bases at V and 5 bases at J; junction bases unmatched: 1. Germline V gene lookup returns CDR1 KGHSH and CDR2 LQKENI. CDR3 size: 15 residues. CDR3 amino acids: CASSPPGQNNSPLHF. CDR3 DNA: TGTGCCAGCTCACCACCGGGACAGAATAATTCACCCCTCCACTTT.

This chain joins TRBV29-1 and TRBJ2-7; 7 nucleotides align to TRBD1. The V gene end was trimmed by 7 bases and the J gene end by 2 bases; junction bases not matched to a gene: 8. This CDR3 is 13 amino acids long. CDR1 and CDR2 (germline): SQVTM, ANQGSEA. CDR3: CSADRDSPYEQYF. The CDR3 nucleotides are TGCAGCGCAGACCGGGACAGCCCCTACGAGCAGTACTTC.

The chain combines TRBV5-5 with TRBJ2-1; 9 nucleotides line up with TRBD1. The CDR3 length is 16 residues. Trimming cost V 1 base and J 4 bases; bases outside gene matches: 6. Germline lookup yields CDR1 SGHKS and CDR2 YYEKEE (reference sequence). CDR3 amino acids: CASSLFGTGLYNEQFF. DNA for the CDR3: TGTGCCAGCAGCTTGTTCGGGACAGGGTTATACAATGAGCAGTTCTTC.

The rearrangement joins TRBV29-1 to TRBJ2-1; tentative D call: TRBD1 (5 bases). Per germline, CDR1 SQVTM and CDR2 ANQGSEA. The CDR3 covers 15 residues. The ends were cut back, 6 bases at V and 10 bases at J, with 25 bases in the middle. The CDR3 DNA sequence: TGCAGCGTCCTAGACAGAGACATCACCTACGCGGAGCAGTTCTTC. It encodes CSVLDRDITYAEQFF.

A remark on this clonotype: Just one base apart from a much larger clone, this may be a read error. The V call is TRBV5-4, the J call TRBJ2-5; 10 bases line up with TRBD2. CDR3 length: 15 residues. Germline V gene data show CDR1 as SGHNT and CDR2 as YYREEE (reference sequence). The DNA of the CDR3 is TGTGTCAGCAGCCAGGGGACTAGCGATGAAGAGACCCAGTACTTC. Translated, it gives CVSSQGTSDEETQYF.

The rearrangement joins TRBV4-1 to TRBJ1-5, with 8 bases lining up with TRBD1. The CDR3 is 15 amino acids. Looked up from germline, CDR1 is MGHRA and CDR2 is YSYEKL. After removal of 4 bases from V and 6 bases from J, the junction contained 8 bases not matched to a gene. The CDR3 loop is CASSLMDREGQPQHF. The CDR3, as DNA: TGCGCCAGCAGCCTAATGGACAGGGAGGGTCAGCCCCAGCATTTT.

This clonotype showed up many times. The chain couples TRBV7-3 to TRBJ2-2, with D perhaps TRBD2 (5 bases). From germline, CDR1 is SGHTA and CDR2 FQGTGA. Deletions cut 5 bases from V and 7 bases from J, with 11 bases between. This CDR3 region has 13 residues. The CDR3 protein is CASSPDGVGELFF. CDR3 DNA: TGTGCCAGCAGCCCCGACGGGGTCGGGGAGCTGTTTTTT.

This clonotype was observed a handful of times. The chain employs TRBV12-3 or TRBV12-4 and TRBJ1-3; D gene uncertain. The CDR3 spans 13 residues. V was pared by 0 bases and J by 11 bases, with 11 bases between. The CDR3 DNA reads TGTGCCAGCAGTTTAGCCGAAGCCGCGGCCATATATTTT. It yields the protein CASSLAEAAAIYF.

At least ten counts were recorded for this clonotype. The CDR3 loop reads CASSLTRESGSNEQFF. Here the CDR3 DNA reads TGTGCCAGCAGCTTAACCAGGGAAAGTGGTAGCAATGAGCAGTTCTTC. The chain couples TRBV7-3 to TRBJ2-1; possible D gene TRBD1, 5 bases. V was pared by 0 bases and J by 6 bases, with 15 bases between. CDR1 is SGHTA and CDR2 is FQGTGA in the germline V gene. The CDR3 loop spans 16 amino acids.

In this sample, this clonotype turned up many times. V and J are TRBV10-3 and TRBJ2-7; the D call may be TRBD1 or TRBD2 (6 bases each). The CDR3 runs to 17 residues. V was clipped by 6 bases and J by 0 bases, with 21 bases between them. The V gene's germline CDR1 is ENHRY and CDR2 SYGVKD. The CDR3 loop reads CAISGPVRGASSYEQYF. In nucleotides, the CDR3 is TGTGCCATCAGCGGGCCGGTGAGGGGGGCCAGCTCCTACGAGCAGTACTTC.